The T cell receptor beta chain under discussion was sequenced for a study of cytomegalovirus exposure and HLA in healthy donors. Study findings and constraints: Later, TCR association rates were found to vary by HLA locus, highest for DRB1 and lowest for HLA-C. Some 16,000 TCR beta sequences were associated with HLA alleles at 0.05 false discovery rate in a later analysis. Reported findings show TCR beta sequences accurately forecast HLA-A and HLA-B alleles in most subjects.

The PCR used 60 Vbeta and 13 Jbeta primers. Clones were read by immunoSEQ multiplex PCR, and TCRdb kept only the in-frame ones, dropping some. The table for this sample gives 150,000 or so clones. V shed 1 base and J shed 5 bases, with 19 bases lying between them. This CDR3 is built from 17 residues. Germline CDR1 and CDR2: SGHRS and YFSETQ. Concerning this clone: Its matching antigen is unknown.

The sequenced material came from PBMCs. The gene calls are TRBV5-1 and TRBJ2-1; possible D gene TRBD2, 6 bases. This receptor was taken from a woman aged 40 to 49 in good health and CMV-seropositive. Here the CDR3 DNA reads TGCGCCAGCAGCTTGAACCCGACTAGAGGTGAGCACAATGAGCAGTTCTTC. Protein sequence: CASSLNPTRGEHNEQFF.